The following is a TCR beta chain sequence with its context. Its antigen is not identified. The data are from a study of T cell responses to AZD1222 COVID-19 vaccine. Produced via immunoSEQ multiplex PCR; TCRdb's table is partial and in-frame only. The sample holds 130,000 or so clones, about 90% seen once. The ends were cut back, 0 bases at V and 4 bases at J, with 13 bases in the middle. CDR1 is GTSNPN, CDR2 SVGIG, per germline (reference sequence). The CDR3 is 15 residues long. Whole-study findings and limits: Regions 160-218 and 743-854 dominated among vaccine-associated CD4 TCRs spanning spike. Repertoires in all cases were sampled only once the peak T cell response had passed.

The receptor comes from an adult in good health. The V call is TRBV30, the J call TRBJ1-3; D is unresolved. This specimen was peripheral blood, taken on day 0 of AZD1222 vaccination. This CDR3 reads CAWSVRSALGNTIYF. CDR3 bases: TGTGCCTGGAGTGTACGGTCGGCACTGGGAAACACCATATATTTT. Using reference TRBV30 and TRBJ1-3 for the parts outside the CDR3, the full variable domain is SQTIHQWPATLVQPVGSPLSLECTVEGTSNPNLYWYRQAAGRGLQLLFYSVGIGQISSEVPQNLSASRPQDRQFILSSKKLLLSDSGFYLCAWSVRSALGNTIYFGEGSWLTVV.